Described below is a single TCR beta chain sequence and its context. The data were obtained in a study of blood T cell repertoires in COVID-19. V lost 3 bases to trimming and J lost 8 bases; unmatched junction nucleotides: 11. Germline CDR1 is GTSNPN and CDR2 is SVGIG (reference sequence). This CDR3 contains 15 residues. Only in-frame clones appear in the TCRdb table, and some are missing; sequencing was by immunoSEQ multiplex PCR. This table has approximately 240,000 clones, approximately 80% appearing once. Sequencing input: peripheral blood. This receptor was taken from a woman aged 35 to 49 with active or convalescent COVID-19. This chain links TRBV30 with TRBJ1-4, with 8 bases fitting TRBD1. The CDR3 nucleotides are TGTGCCTGGAGGGGGCTTGGACAGGGAAGAGAAAAACTGTTTTTT. It encodes CAWRGLGQGREKLFF.